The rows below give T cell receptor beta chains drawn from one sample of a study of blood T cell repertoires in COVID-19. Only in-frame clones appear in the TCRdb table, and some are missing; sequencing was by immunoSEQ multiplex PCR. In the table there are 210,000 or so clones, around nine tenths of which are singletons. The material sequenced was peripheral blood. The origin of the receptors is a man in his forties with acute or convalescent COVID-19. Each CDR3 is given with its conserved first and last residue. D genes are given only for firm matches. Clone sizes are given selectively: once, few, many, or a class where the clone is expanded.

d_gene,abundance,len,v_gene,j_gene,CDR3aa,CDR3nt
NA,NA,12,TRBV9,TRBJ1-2,CASSVGDYGYTF,TGTGCCAGCAGCGTAGGAGACTATGGCTACACCTTC
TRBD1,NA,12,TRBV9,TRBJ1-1,CASSTTGGQAFF,TGTGCCAGCAGCACTACAGGGGGCCAAGCTTTCTTT
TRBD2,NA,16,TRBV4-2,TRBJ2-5,CASSHFASGTEETQYF,TGTGCCAGCAGCCATTTCGCTAGCGGGACCGAAGAGACCCAGTACTTC
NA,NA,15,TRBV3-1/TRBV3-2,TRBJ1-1,CASSLPGHGNTEAFF,TGTGCCAGCAGCCTGCCGGGACACGGGAACACTGAAGCTTTCTTT
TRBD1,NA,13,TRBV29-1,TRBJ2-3,CSGTGGFGDTQYF,TGCAGCGGGACAGGGGGCTTCGGAGATACGCAGTATTTT
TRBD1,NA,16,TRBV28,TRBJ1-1,CASSTFTGTDKPEAFF,TGTGCCAGCAGTACTTTTACCGGGACAGACAAACCTGAAGCTTTCTTT
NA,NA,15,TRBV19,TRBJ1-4,CASSFDRKANEKLFF,TGTGCCAGTAGTTTTGACAGGAAGGCGAATGAAAAACTGTTTTTT
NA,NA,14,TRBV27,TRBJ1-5,CASSIGQTNQPQHF,TGTGCCAGCAGTATAGGACAGACGAATCAGCCCCAGCATTTT
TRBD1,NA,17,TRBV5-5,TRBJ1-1,CASSFATGTDLNTEAFF,TGTGCCAGCAGCTTTGCTACCGGGACAGACCTGAACACTGAAGCTTTCTTT
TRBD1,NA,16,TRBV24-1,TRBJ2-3,CATSDWTGSSTDTQYF,TGTGCCACCAGTGATTGGACAGGATCTAGCACAGATACGCAGTATTTT
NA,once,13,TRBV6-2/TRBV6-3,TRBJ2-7,CASSRRGTYEQYF,TGTGCCAGCAGTCGTCGAGGCACTTACGAGCAGTACTTC
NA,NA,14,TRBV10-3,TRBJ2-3,CAISESRGADTQYF,TGTGCCATCAGTGAGTCGCGGGGTGCAGATACGCAGTATTTT
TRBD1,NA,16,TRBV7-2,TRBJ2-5,CASSFPQGIIQETQYF,TGTGCCAGCAGCTTCCCACAGGGGATTATACAAGAGACCCAGTACTTC
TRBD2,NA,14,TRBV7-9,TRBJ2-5,CASLSSGGQETQYF,TGTGCCAGTCTTTCTAGCGGGGGTCAAGAGACCCAGTACTTC
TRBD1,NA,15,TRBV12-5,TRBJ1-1,CASGLPMTGGTEAFF,TGTGCTAGTGGTTTGCCGATGACAGGGGGAACTGAAGCTTTCTTT
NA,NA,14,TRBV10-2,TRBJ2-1,CASKGREIYNEQFF,TGCGCCAGCAAGGGCAGGGAAATCTACAATGAGCAGTTCTTC
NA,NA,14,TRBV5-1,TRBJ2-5,CASSLDQGGETQYF,TGCGCCAGCAGCTTGGATCAGGGTGGAGAGACCCAGTACTTC
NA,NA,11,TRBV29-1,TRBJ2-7,CSVVQVYEQYF,TGCAGCGTTGTACAGGTCTACGAGCAGTACTTC
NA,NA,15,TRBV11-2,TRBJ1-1,CASSVQGLRDTEAFF,TGTGCCAGCAGCGTACAGGGATTAAGGGACACTGAAGCTTTCTTT
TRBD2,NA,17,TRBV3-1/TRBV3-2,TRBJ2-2,CASSQAPSGANTGELFF,TGTGCCAGCAGCCAAGCTCCTAGCGGGGCGAACACCGGGGAGCTGTTTTTT
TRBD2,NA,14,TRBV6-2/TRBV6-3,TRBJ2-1,CASSRGGSYNEQFF,TGTGCCAGCAGTCGGGGGGGGTCTTACAATGAGCAGTTCTTC
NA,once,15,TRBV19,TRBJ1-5,CASSPGSVSNQPQHF,TGTGCCAGTAGTCCGGGGTCTGTTAGCAATCAGCCCCAGCATTTT
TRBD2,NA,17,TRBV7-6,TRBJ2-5,CASSLWVERGGQETQYF,TGTGCCAGCAGCTTATGGGTAGAGCGGGGGGGACAAGAGACCCAGTACTTC
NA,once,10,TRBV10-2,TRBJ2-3,CASMRDTQYF,TGCGCCAGCATGAGGGATACGCAGTATTTT
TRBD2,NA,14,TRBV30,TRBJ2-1,CAWSASGIYNEQFF,TGTGCCTGGAGTGCTAGCGGTATTTACAATGAGCAGTTCTTC
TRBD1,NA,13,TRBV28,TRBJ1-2,CASRSGQLYGYTF,TGTGCCAGCAGATCGGGACAGCTCTATGGCTACACCTTC
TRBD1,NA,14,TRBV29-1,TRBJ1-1,CSVDQDRGPGEAFF,TGCAGCGTTGATCAGGACAGGGGGCCCGGTGAAGCTTTCTTT
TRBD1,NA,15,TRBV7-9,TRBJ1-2,CASSRPGPGGLGYTF,TGTGCCAGCAGCCGACCCGGTCCAGGGGGTTTAGGCTACACCTTC
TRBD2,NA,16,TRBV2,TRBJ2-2,CASSDLAGMNTGELFF,TGTGCCAGCAGTGATCTAGCGGGGATGAACACCGGGGAGCTGTTTTTT
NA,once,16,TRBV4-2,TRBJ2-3,CASSQLLLGSTDTQYF,TGTGCCAGCAGCCAGCTCTTACTAGGGAGCACAGATACGCAGTATTTT
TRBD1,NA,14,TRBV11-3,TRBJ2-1,CASSADRGGGEQFF,TGTGCCAGCAGCGCGGACAGGGGAGGTGGTGAGCAGTTCTTC
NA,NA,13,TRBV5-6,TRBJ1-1,CASSPAGGPEAFF,TGTGCCAGCAGCCCCGCGGGGGGTCCTGAAGCTTTCTTT
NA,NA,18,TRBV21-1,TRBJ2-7,CASSKEYTGTPSLGEQYF,TGTGCCAGCAGCAAAGAGTACACAGGGACCCCCAGTCTGGGCGAGCAGTACTTC
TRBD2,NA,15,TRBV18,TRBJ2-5,CASSPLRGLGETQYF,TGTGCCAGCTCACCACTCCGGGGACTAGGGGAGACCCAGTACTTC
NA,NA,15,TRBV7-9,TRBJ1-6,CASSLAQGWDSPLHF,TGTGCCAGCAGCTTAGCTCAGGGCTGGGATTCACCCCTCCACTTT
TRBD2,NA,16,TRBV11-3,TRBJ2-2,CASSSRTSGDTGELFF,TGTGCCAGCAGCTCCCGGACTAGCGGGGACACCGGGGAGCTGTTTTTT
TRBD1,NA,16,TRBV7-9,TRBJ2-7,CASSPQDRGVGYEQYF,TGTGCCAGCAGCCCCCAGGACAGGGGCGTTGGTTACGAGCAGTACTTC
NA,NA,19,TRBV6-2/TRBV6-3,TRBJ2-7,CASSSSWGTGKGVPYEQYF,TGTGCCAGCAGCTCAAGCTGGGGTACGGGGAAGGGAGTCCCCTACGAGCAGTACTTC
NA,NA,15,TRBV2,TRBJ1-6,CASTRQSSYNSPLHF,TGTGCCAGCACAAGACAGAGCTCCTATAATTCACCCCTCCACTTT
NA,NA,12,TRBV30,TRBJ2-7,CAWSFQLREQYF,TGTGCCTGGAGCTTTCAACTGAGGGAGCAGTACTTC
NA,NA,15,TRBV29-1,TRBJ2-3,CSVEAGMTGTDTQYF,TGCAGCGTTGAAGCGGGGATGACCGGCACAGATACGCAGTATTTT
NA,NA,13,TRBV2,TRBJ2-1,CASRRGIDNEQFF,TGTGCCAGCAGGCGCGGGATTGACAATGAGCAGTTCTTC
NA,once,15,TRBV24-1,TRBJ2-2,CATSDQRVSGGELFF,TGTGCCACCAGTGACCAGCGTGTGAGCGGGGGGGAGCTGTTTTTT
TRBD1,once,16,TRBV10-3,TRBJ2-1,CAISEPGTGGQEEQFF,TGTGCCATCAGTGAGCCCGGGACAGGGGGTCAGGAGGAGCAGTTCTTC
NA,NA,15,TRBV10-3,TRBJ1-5,CAISDQNGIYQPQHF,TGTGCCATCAGTGACCAAAACGGGATTTATCAGCCCCAGCATTTT
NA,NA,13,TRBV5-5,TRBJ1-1,CASSLVVDTEAFF,TGTGCCAGCAGCCTAGTGGTCGACACTGAAGCTTTCTTT
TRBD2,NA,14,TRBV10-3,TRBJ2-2,CAIRGSGATGELFF,TGTGCCATCAGGGGTAGCGGGGCCACCGGGGAGCTGTTTTTT
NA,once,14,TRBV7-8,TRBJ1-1,CASSLAGVNTEAFF,TGTGCCAGCAGCTTAGCAGGGGTGAACACTGAAGCTTTCTTT
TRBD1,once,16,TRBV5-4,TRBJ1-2,CASSSPHRGEYYGYTF,TGTGCCAGCAGCTCGCCTCACAGGGGGGAGTACTATGGCTACACCTTC
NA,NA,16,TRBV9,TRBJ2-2,CASSVDFRSGTGELFF,TGTGCCAGCAGCGTAGACTTTCGCTCGGGCACCGGGGAGCTGTTTTTT
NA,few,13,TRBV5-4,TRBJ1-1,CASSLVEGTEAFF,TGTGCCAGCAGCTTGGTCGAGGGCACTGAAGCTTTCTTT
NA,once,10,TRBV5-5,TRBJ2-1,CASIGNEQFF,TGTGCCAGCATCGGTAATGAGCAGTTCTTC
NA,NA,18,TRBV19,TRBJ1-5,CASTKSVIRKRGNQPQHF,TGTGCCAGCACGAAAAGTGTCATAAGGAAGCGCGGCAATCAGCCCCAGCATTTT
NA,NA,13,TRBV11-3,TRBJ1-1,CASSLQGYTEAFF,TGTGCCAGCAGCCTACAGGGTTACACTGAAGCTTTCTTT
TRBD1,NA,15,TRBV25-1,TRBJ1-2,CASTSSGQGNYGYTF,TGTGCCAGCACTTCCTCGGGACAGGGAAACTATGGCTACACCTTC
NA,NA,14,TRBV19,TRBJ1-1,CASSIDRMNTEAFF,TGTGCCAGTAGTATTGACAGGATGAACACTGAAGCTTTCTTT
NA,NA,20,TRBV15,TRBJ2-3,CATSRASGIVASSLTDTQYF,TGTGCCACCAGCAGAGCGTCGGGAATTGTCGCTTCCAGCCTCACAGATACGCAGTATTTT
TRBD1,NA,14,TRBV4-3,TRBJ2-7,CASSQSRGLDEQYF,TGCGCCAGCAGCCAATCCAGGGGGCTGGACGAGCAGTACTTC
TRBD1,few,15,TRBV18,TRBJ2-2,CASSPRTGDTGELFF,TGTGCCAGCTCACCAAGGACAGGGGACACCGGGGAGCTGTTTTTT
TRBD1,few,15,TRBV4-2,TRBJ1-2,CASSQEQGPNYGYTF,TGTGCCAGCAGCCAAGAACAGGGGCCTAACTATGGCTACACCTTC